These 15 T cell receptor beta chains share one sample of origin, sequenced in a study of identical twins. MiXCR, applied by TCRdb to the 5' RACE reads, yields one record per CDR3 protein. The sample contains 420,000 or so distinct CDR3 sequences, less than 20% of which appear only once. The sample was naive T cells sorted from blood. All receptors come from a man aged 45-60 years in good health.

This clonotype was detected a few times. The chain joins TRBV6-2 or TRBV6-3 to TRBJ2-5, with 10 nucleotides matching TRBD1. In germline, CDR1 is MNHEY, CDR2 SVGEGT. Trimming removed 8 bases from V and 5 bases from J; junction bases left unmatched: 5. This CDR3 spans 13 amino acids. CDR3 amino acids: CASRGQGFETQYF. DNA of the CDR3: TGTGCCAGCCGGGGACAGGGGTTTGAGACCCAGTACTTC.

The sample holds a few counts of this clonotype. CDR3 DNA sequence: TGTGCCAGCAGCCAAGGCCCTTGGGAGCAGTTCTTC. Its translation is CASSQGPWEQFF. The gene calls are TRBV3-1 and TRBJ2-1; the D is unclear. Germline V gives CDR1 LGHDT, CDR2 YNNKEL (reference sequence). CDR3 length equals 12 residues. With 1 base removed from V and 10 bases from J, the gap between germline ends came to 8 bases.

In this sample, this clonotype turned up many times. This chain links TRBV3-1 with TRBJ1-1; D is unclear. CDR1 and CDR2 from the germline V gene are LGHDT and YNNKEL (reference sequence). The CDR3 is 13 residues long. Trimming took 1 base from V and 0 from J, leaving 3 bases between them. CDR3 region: CASSQALNTEAFF. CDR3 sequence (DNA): TGTGCCAGCAGCCAAGCCCTGAACACTGAAGCTTTCTTT.

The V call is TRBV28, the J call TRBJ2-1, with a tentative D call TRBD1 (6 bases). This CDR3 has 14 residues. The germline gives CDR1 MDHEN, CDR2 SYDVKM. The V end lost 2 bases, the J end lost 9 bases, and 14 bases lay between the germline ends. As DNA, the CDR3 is TGTGCCAGCAGTTTACCCCAGGGGCTTAGTGAGCAGTTCTTC. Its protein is CASSLPQGLSEQFF.

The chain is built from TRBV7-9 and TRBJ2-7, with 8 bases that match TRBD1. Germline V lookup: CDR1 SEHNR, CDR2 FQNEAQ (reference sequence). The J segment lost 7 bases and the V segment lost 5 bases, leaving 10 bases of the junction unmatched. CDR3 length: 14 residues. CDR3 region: CASSRTGSPSEQYF. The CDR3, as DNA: TGTGCCAGCAGCCGGACAGGGTCTCCTAGTGAGCAGTACTTC.

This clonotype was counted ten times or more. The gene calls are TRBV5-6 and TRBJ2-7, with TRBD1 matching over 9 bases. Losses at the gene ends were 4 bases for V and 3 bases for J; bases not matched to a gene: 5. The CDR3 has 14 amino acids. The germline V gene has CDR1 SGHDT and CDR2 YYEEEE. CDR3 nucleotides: TGTGCCAGCAGCCGCGGGACAGGGATCTACGAGCAGTACTTC. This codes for CASSRGTGIYEQYF.

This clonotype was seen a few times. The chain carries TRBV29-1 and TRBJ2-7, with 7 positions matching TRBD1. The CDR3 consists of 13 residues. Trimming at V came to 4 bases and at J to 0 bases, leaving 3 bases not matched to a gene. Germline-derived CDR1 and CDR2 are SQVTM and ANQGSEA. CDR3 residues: CSVGDRDSYEQYF. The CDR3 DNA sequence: TGCAGCGTTGGGGACAGAGACTCCTACGAGCAGTACTTC.

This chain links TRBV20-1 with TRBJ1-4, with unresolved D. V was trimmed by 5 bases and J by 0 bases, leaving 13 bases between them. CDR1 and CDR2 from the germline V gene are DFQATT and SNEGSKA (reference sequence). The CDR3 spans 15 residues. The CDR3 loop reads CSAASLSSTNEKLFF. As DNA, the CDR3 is TGCAGTGCTGCCTCGCTGTCTTCAACTAATGAAAAACTGTTTTTT.

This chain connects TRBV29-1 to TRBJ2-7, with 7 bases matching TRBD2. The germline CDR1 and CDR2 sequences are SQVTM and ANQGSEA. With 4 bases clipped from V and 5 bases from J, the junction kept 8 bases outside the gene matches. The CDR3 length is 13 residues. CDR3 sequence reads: CSVGGGRGDEQYF. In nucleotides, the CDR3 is TGCAGCGTTGGCGGCGGACGGGGGGACGAGCAGTACTTC.

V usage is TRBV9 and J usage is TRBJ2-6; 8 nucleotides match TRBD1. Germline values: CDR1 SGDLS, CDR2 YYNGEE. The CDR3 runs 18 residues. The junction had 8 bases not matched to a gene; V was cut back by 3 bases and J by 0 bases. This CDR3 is CASSARTGISSGANVLTF. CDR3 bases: TGTGCCAGCAGCGCCCGGACAGGGATAAGCTCTGGGGCCAACGTCCTGACTTTC.

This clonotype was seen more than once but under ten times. The CDR3: CASSPSLGIQYF. CDR3 sequence (DNA): TGCGCCAGCAGCCCTAGCTTGGGCATTCAGTACTTC. This chain links TRBV5-1 with TRBJ2-4; maybe TRBD2 (5 bases). CDR3 length: 12 amino acids. V lost 4 bases, J lost 9 bases, and 11 bases lay in between. The germline V gene has CDR1 SGHRS and CDR2 YFSETQ. Looking up the rest from reference TRBV5-1 and TRBJ2-4 gives the full variable domain: KAGVTQTPRYLIKTRGQQVTLSCSPISGHRSVSWYQQTPGQGLQFLFEYFSETQRNKGNFPGRFSGRQFSNSRSEMNVSTLELGDSALYLCASSPSLGIQYFGAGTRLSVL.

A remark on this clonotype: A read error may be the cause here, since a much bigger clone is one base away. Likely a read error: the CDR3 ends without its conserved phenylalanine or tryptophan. The CDR3 DNA is TGCAGCGTTGAACGTCGACTAGCGGGAGCCGGGGAGCTGTTTTCT. Protein: CSVERRLAGAGELFS. This chain links TRBV29-1 with TRBJ2-2; 12 positions match TRBD2. The CDR3 runs to 15 residues. From germline, CDR1 is SQVTM and CDR2 ANQGSEA. The trim removed 2 bases at V and 6 bases at J, leaving 4 bases unmatched.

The chain's CDR3 is CASSLGTGQWYPTYEQYF. CDR3 DNA: TGCGCCAGCAGCTTAGGGACAGGCCAGTGGTACCCCACCTACGAGCAGTACTTC. The J gene is TRBJ2-7, the V gene TRBV5-1; 8 bases are a match to TRBD1. V lost 2 bases and J lost 2; bases outside the gene matches: 15. CDR1 SGHRS and CDR2 YFSETQ come from the germline V gene. The CDR3 totals 18 residues.

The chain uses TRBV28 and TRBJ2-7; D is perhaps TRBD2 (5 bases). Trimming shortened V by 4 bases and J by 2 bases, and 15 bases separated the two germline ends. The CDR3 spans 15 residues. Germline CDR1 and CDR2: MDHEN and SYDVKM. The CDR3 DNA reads TGTGCCAGCAGTTCACTAGAAAGAGCAACCTACGAGCAGTACTTC. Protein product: CASSSLERATYEQYF. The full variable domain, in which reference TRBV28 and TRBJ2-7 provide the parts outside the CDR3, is DVKVTQSSRYLVKRTGEKVFLECVQDMDHENMFWYRQDPGLGLRLIYFSYDVKMKEKGDIPEGYSVSREKKERFSLILESASTNQTSMYLCASSSLERATYEQYFGPGTRLTVT.

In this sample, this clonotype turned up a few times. DNA of the CDR3: TGTGCCAGCAGTCGGACAGGGAACTATGGCTACACCTTC. It translates to CASSRTGNYGYTF. The J gene is TRBJ1-2, the V gene TRBV28; 8 positions match TRBD1. CDR3 length: 13 amino acids. Germline lookup yields CDR1 MDHEN and CDR2 SYDVKM. The junction had 1 base not matched to a gene; V was cut back by 5 bases and J by 2 bases.